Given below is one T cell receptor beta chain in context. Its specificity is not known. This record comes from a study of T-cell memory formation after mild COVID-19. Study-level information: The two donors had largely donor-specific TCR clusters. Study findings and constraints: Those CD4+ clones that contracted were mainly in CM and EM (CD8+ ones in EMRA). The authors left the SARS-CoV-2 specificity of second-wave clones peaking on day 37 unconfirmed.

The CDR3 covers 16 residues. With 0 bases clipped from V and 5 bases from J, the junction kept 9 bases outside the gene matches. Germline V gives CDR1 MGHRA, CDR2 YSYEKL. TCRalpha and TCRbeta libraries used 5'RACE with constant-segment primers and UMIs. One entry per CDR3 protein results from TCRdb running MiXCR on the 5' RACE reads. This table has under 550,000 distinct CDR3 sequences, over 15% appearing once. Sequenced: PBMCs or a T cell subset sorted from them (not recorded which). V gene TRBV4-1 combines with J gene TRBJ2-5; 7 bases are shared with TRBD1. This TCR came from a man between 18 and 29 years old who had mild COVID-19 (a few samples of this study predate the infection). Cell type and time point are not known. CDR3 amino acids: CASSQERQGLGETQYF. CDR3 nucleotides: TGCGCCAGCAGCCAAGAGCGACAGGGCTTGGGGGAGACCCAGTACTTC.